The 30 T cell receptor beta chains in this list originate from one sample, sequenced in a study of blood T cells in healthy people across ages. For the second PCR, which ran for about 6 to 11 cycles, a sample-barcoded 5' primer and a J-beta primer mix were used. TCRdb reprocessed the 5' RACE reads via MiXCR and lists one record per CDR3 protein. The sample yields about 640,000 distinct CDR3 sequences, about 53% seen once. Source material: blood. The receptors come from a man aged 60-69 years in good health.

The chain has TRBV28 and TRBJ1-1; 10 nucleotides align to TRBD1. Germline V gene sequence: CDR1 MDHEN, CDR2 SYDVKM. V shed 7 bases, J shed 10 bases, and the junction held 9 bases outside the gene matches. This CDR3 is 13 amino acids long. The CDR3 loop is CASNFGDRGIAFF. The CDR3 DNA reads as TGTGCCAGCAACTTCGGGGACAGGGGTATAGCTTTCTTT. Full variable domain (rest looked up from reference TRBV28 and TRBJ1-1): DVKVTQSSRYLVKRTGEKVFLECVQDMDHENMFWYRQDPGLGLRLIYFSYDVKMKEKGDIPEGYSVSREKKERFSLILESASTNQTSMYLCASNFGDRGIAFFGQGTRLTVV.

This rearrangement joins TRBV6-2 or TRBV6-3 to TRBJ2-2; perhaps TRBD1 as D (6 bases). V was trimmed by 6 bases and J by 2 bases, leaving 13 bases between them. Germline V lookup: CDR1 MNHEY, CDR2 SVGEGT. CDR3 size: 15 residues. The DNA of the CDR3 is TGTGCCAGCAGGGCGACAGGTTTTAACACCGGGGAGCTGTTTTTT. Protein product: CASRATGFNTGELFF.

This clonotype came up a few times. V gene TRBV7-2 combines with J gene TRBJ2-5, with 12 bases identical to TRBD2. The V and J ends lost 5 bases and 3 bases, in that order; junction bases with no gene match: 7. The germline V gene has CDR1 SGHTA and CDR2 FQGNSA. This CDR3 contains 16 residues. CDR3 sequence: CASSRGPSGGEETQYF. In DNA form, the CDR3 reads TGTGCCAGCAGCAGAGGCCCTAGCGGGGGGGAAGAGACCCAGTACTTC.

This clonotype was detected only a few times. V is TRBV25-1 and J is TRBJ2-1; no clear D. Trimming took off 2 bases at V and 7 bases at J, with 12 bases between the two ends. The germline gives CDR1 MGHDK, CDR2 SYGVNS. The CDR3 totals 14 residues. CDR3 sequence reads: CASSELQGRNEQFF. CDR3 nucleotides: TGTGCCAGCAGTGAACTGCAAGGGCGGAATGAGCAGTTCTTC. The full variable domain, rest sourced from reference TRBV25-1 and TRBJ2-1, is EADIYQTPRYLVIGTGKKITLECSQTMGHDKMYWYQQDPGMELHLIHYSYGVNSTEKGDLSSESTVSRIRTEHFPLTLESARPSHTSQYLCASSELQGRNEQFFGPGTRLTVL.

In the case of this clonotype: At one boundary the junction diverges from the germline segment, which might be a read error. The rearrangement links TRBV29-1 to TRBJ2-6; 9 bases line up with TRBD1. Germline CDR1 reads SQVTM; CDR2 reads ANQGSEA. This CDR3 comprises 13 residues. The CDR3 loop is CSVDDRGSNVPTF. In DNA form, the CDR3 reads TGCAGCGTGGACGACAGGGGGTCCAACGTCCCGACTTTC.

The rearrangement links TRBV2 to TRBJ2-7, with 7 bases fitting TRBD1. CDR1 and CDR2 from the germline V gene are SNHLY and FYNNEI. The trim removed 7 bases at V and 2 bases at J, leaving 11 bases unmatched. The CDR3 is 15 amino acids. The chain's CDR3 is CASNQLGQNPYEQYF. DNA for the CDR3: TGTGCCAGCAATCAACTGGGACAGAACCCCTACGAGCAGTACTTC.

J is TRBJ2-5 and V is TRBV25-1; TRBD1 matches at 8 bases. The J call may be in error: the DNA end matches TRBJ2-7 better. Germline loops: CDR1 MGHDK, CDR2 SYGVNS. The CDR3 runs 14 residues. CDR3 sequence reads: CASSESRGQVEQYF. The CDR3 nucleotides are TGTGCCAGCAGTGAATCCAGGGGGCAGGTCGAGCAGTACTTC.

This sequence joins TRBV5-1 and TRBJ2-1, with 7 nucleotides matching TRBD1. The last part of the DNA fits TRBJ2-7 better; the J call may be wrong. Germline CDR1 SGHRS, CDR2 YFSETQ. The CDR3 extends over 15 amino acids. CDR3 DNA sequence: TGCGCCAGCAGCTCCTCAGGGGGATCCTACAATGAGCAGTACTTC. This encodes CASSSSGGSYNEQYF.

This chain uses TRBV6-5 with TRBJ2-6; 11 bases fit TRBD1. The V and J ends lost 6 bases and 3 bases, in that order; junction bases with no gene match: 4. Germline-derived CDR1 and CDR2 are MNHEY and SVGAGI. This CDR3 contains 16 residues. CDR3 sequence: CASRGQGADGANVLTF. CDR3 DNA sequence: TGTGCCAGCAGAGGACAGGGGGCAGATGGGGCCAACGTCCTGACTTTC.

This chain links TRBV20-1 with TRBJ2-5; TRBD2 aligns across 10 bases. Germline assignment: CDR1 DFQATT and CDR2 SNEGSKA (reference sequence). The CDR3 runs 16 residues. With V trimmed by 2 bases and J by 0 bases, 6 bases remained unmatched. The CDR3 DNA follows: TGCAGTGCTAGATCCGTTAGCGGGGGGCACCAAGAGACCCAGTACTTC. Translated, it gives CSARSVSGGHQETQYF.

This chain links TRBV6-2 or TRBV6-3 with TRBJ2-7, with TRBD2 matching over 9 bases. The CDR3 is made up of 15 amino acids. Germline CDR1 MNHEY, CDR2 SVGEGT. The V and J ends lost 5 bases and 0 bases, in that order; junction bases with no gene match: 5. CDR3 sequence: CASSPPRGGSYEQYF. In nucleotides, the CDR3 is TGTGCCAGCAGTCCTCCGCGGGGGGGCTCCTACGAGCAGTACTTC.

This chain joins TRBV28 and TRBJ1-5, with a weak D call TRBD1 (5 bases). Germline values: CDR1 MDHEN, CDR2 SYDVKM. The germline V and J ends were trimmed by 8 bases and 5 bases, with 16 bases remaining between them. CDR3 length: 14 residues. The CDR3 reads CASGEGRFDQPQHF. As DNA, the CDR3 is TGTGCCAGCGGGGAGGGGCGATTCGATCAGCCCCAGCATTTT.

This clonotype was picked up a small number of times. This chain links TRBV5-1 with TRBJ2-7; D could derive from TRBD1 or TRBD2 (5 bases each). The CDR3 consists of 13 residues. Germline loops: CDR1 SGHRS, CDR2 YFSETQ. The germline V and J ends were trimmed by 0 bases and 6 bases, with 10 bases remaining between them. The CDR3 protein is CASSLGRAGEQYF. The CDR3 DNA reads as TGCGCCAGCAGCTTGGGCAGGGCGGGCGAGCAGTACTTC.

The rearrangement links TRBV5-1 to TRBJ1-1, with 10 bases lining up with TRBD1. The junction had 8 bases not matched to a gene; V was cut back by 0 bases and J by 0 bases. Looked up from germline, CDR1 is SGHRS and CDR2 is YFSETQ. There are 18 residues in the CDR3. The CDR3 is CASSLEPGQGLLNTEAFF. CDR3 nucleotides: TGCGCCAGCAGCTTGGAGCCGGGACAGGGGCTTTTGAACACTGAAGCTTTCTTT.

This clonotype was seen only a few times. The chain carries TRBV12-3 or TRBV12-4 and TRBJ1-2; perhaps TRBD1 as D (5 bases). Trimming left V 4 bases short and J 1 base short, with 22 bases between. The CDR3 contains 18 residues. Here the CDR3 DNA reads TGTGCCAGCAGTTCTGCGTCCGGGGGACTGTTCCTTAACTATGGCTACACCTTC. It yields the protein CASSSASGGLFLNYGYTF.

The chain links TRBV11-2 to TRBJ2-7; 7 bases match TRBD2. The J call is doubtful: the DNA matches TRBJ2-5 better. Looked up from germline, CDR1 is SGHAT and CDR2 is FQNNGV. The CDR3 extends over 15 amino acids. The CDR3: CASSWGGLEVETQYF. The CDR3 region has the DNA TGTGCCAGCAGCTGGGGAGGACTAGAAGTTGAGACCCAGTACTTC.

V is TRBV20-1 and J is TRBJ2-1, with 8 bases lining up with TRBD2. V lost 5 bases and J lost 13; bases outside the gene matches: 22. Germline V lookup: CDR1 DFQATT, CDR2 SNEGSKA (reference sequence). CDR3 length equals 16 residues. CDR3 region: CSAVRGGRSDQETQFF. The CDR3 DNA sequence: TGCAGTGCTGTACGGGGGGGCCGATCTGACCAAGAGACCCAGTTCTTC.

The chain uses TRBV5-1 and TRBJ2-3; a weak D match, TRBD1 (6 bases). Germline loops: CDR1 SGHRS, CDR2 YFSETQ. The CDR3 covers 15 residues. The ends were cut back, 5 bases at V and 4 bases at J, with 17 bases in the middle. This CDR3 reads CASRPGQLSPDTQYF. The CDR3 region has the DNA TGCGCCAGCAGGCCGGGACAACTTTCACCAGATACGCAGTATTTT.

The rearrangement links TRBV20-1 to TRBJ2-3; 11 nucleotides agree with TRBD1. In germline, CDR1 is DFQATT, CDR2 SNEGSKA (reference sequence). The ends lost 6 bases at V and 1 base at J; junction bases unmatched: 6. The CDR3 is made up of 15 amino acids. The CDR3 DNA follows: TGCAGTGCCCGGTCGGGACAGGGGGGCACAGATACGCAGTATTTT. Amino acids: CSARSGQGGTDTQYF.

This clonotype was seen a handful of times. The chain has TRBV5-1 and TRBJ1-5, with TRBD1 as a possible D gene (6 bases). The V end was cut by 0 bases, the J end by 5 bases, with 9 bases between. The CDR3 has 14 residues. Germline V gene data show CDR1 as SGHRS and CDR2 as YFSETQ. CDR3 DNA sequence: TGCGCCAGCAGCTTGGGGGAGGGGGATCAGCCCCAGCATTTT. This encodes CASSLGEGDQPQHF.

With regard to this clonotype: Germline is not matched at one junction end, which may reflect a read error. The chain's CDR3 is CASSWANTQYF. In nucleotides, the CDR3 is TGTGCCAGCAGCTGGGCGAATACGCAGTATTTT. The chain joins TRBV5-1 to TRBJ2-3; no firm D call. The CDR3 is 11 amino acids. CDR1 is SGHRS, CDR2 YFSETQ, per germline. The variable domain in full, with the rest retrieved from reference TRBV5-1 and TRBJ2-3, is KAGVTQTPRYLIKTRGQQVTLSCSPISGHRSVSWYQQTPGQGLQFLFEYFSETQRNKGNFPGRFSGRQFSNSRSEMNVSTLELGDSALYLCASSWANTQYFGPGTRLTVL.

Comment on this clonotype: At one of its ends the junction is not consistent with the germline gene, which may arise from a read error. This rearrangement joins TRBV12-3 or TRBV12-4 to TRBJ2-1; D is unclear. There are 16 residues in the CDR3. CDR3 DNA: TGTGCCTGTAATGGCGGCGGACGCCCGAATGCGAATGGGCAGTTCTTC. It specifies CACNGGGRPNANGQFF.

V and J are TRBV20-1 and TRBJ2-1; tentative D call: TRBD1 (6 bases). The CDR3 is made up of 12 amino acids. Trimming removed 2 bases at V and 9 bases at J, with 11 bases between. The V gene's germline CDR1 is DFQATT and CDR2 SNEGSKA (reference sequence). DNA for the CDR3: TGCAGTGCTAGAATCAGGGGTGGTGAGCAGTTCTTC. Encoded protein: CSARIRGGEQFF.

As for this clonotype: The junction differs from germline at one of its ends, possibly a read error. This chain uses TRBV12-3 or TRBV12-4 with TRBJ2-3; D uncertain. This CDR3 has 11 residues. Here the CDR3 reads CARSSADTQYF. The CDR3 DNA follows: TGTGCCAGGAGTTCTGCAGATACGCAGTATTTT.

A few counts support this clonotype. The chain couples TRBV2 to TRBJ2-5; D may be TRBD1 (5 bases). The CDR3 has 13 residues. Trimming removed 8 bases from V and 0 bases from J, with 10 bases in between. The germline V gene has CDR1 SNHLY and CDR2 FYNNEI. The CDR3 nucleotides read TGTGCCAGCTTGCTGGACAACCAAGAGACCCAGTACTTC. Residues: CASLLDNQETQYF.

The chain recombines TRBV20-1 with TRBJ1-1; the D gene is possibly TRBD1 (6 bases). CDR1 and CDR2 (germline): DFQATT, SNEGSKA (reference sequence). This CDR3 is 13 amino acids long. V was cut by 4 bases and J by 5 bases, with 14 bases left in between. As DNA, the CDR3 is TGCAGTGCTATTACAGGGACGATAACTGAAGCTTTCTTT. Translation gives CSAITGTITEAFF.

The genes are TRBV6-5 and TRBJ1-2; tentatively, D is TRBD1 (5 bases). CDR1 is MNHEY, CDR2 SVGAGI, per germline. V dropped 4 bases and J dropped 5 bases, with 11 bases sitting between them. This CDR3 is 13 amino acids long. The CDR3 spells CASSWTSGYGYTF. DNA of the CDR3: TGTGCCAGCAGTTGGACATCAGGGTATGGCTACACCTTC.

This clonotype was detected ten times or more. The genes are TRBV20-1 and TRBJ2-7, with 9 bases fitting TRBD1. Germline CDR1 and CDR2: DFQATT and SNEGSKA (reference sequence). The CDR3 is 12 residues long. The J segment lost 4 bases and the V segment lost 7 bases, leaving 5 bases of the junction unmatched. The DNA of the CDR3 is TGCAGTGTGGGGGACAGGGAGTACGAGCAGTACTTC. Translated, it gives CSVGDREYEQYF.

Ten or more counts support this clonotype. This chain connects TRBV2 to TRBJ2-7; D may be TRBD1 (6 bases). Germline V gives CDR1 SNHLY, CDR2 FYNNEI. This CDR3 is 16 amino acids long. The V gene lost 6 bases and the J gene lost 4 bases, with 22 bases spanning the gap. The CDR3 nucleotides read TGTGCCAGCAGGGAAAGACTACAGGGAACCGATTACGAGCAGTACTTC. As protein: CASRERLQGTDYEQYF. The full variable domain, with the rest looked up from reference TRBV2 and TRBJ2-7, is EPEVTQTPSHQVTQMGQEVILRCVPISNHLYFYWYRQILGQKVEFLVSFYNNEISEKSEIFDDQFSVERPDGSNFTLKIRSTKLEDSAMYFCASRERLQGTDYEQYFGPGTRLTVT.

This clonotype was counted a few times. The genes are TRBV20-1 and TRBJ2-3; TRBD2 is a possible D gene (6 bases). Trimming took 6 bases from V and 5 from J, leaving 18 bases between them. CDR1 and CDR2 from the germline V gene are DFQATT and SNEGSKA (reference sequence). This CDR3 comprises 14 residues. CDR3 bases: TGCAGTGCGAGTGGTTGGCGGGGAATAGATACGCAGTATTTT. Translation gives CSASGWRGIDTQYF.